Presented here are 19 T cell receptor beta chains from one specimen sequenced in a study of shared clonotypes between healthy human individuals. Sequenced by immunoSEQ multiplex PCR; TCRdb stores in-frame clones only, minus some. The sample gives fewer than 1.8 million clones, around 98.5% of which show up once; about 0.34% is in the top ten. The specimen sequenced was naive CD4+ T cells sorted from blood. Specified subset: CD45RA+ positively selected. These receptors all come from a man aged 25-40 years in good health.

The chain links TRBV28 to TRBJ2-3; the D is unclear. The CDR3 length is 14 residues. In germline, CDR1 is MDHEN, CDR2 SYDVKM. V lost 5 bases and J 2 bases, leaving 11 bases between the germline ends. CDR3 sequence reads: CASSLPTLTDTQYF. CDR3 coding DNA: TGTGCCAGCAGTCTCCCGACGCTCACAGATACGCAGTATTTT.

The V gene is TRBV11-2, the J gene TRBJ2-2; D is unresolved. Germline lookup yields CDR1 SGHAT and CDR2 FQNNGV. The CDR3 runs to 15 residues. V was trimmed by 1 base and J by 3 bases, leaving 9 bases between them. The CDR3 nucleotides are TGTGCCAGCAGCTTAGTCACTGGGGACACCGGGGAGCTGTTTTTT. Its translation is CASSLVTGDTGELFF.

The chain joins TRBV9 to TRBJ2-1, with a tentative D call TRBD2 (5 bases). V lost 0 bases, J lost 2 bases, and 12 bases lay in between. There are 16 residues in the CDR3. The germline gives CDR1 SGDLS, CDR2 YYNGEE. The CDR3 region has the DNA TGTGCCAGCAGCGTAGAAGTGGGAGCCCCCTACAATGAGCAGTTCTTC. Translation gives CASSVEVGAPYNEQFF.

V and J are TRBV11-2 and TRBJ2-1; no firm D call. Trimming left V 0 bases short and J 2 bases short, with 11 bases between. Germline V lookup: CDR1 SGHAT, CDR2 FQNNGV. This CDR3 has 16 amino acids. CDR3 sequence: CASSLDRWAAYNEQFF. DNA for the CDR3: TGTGCCAGCAGCTTAGATCGGTGGGCTGCCTACAATGAGCAGTTCTTC.

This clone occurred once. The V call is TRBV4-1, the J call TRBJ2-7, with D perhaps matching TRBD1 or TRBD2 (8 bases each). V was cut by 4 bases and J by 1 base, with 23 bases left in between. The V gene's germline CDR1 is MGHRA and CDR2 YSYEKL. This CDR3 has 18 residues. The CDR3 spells CASSRGTGGAGGSYEQYF. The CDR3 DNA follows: TGCGCCAGCAGCCGGGGGACAGGAGGGGCGGGAGGTTCCTACGAGCAGTACTTC.

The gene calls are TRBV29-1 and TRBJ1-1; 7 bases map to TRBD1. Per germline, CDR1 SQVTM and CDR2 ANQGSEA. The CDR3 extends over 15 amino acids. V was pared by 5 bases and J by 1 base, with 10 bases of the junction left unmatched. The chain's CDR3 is CSVQKRQGWNTEAFF. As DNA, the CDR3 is TGCAGCGTTCAAAAGCGACAGGGTTGGAACACTGAAGCTTTCTTT.

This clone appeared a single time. The CDR3 nucleotides are TGCAGCGTTCCGGGGCAGGACACTGAAGCTTTCTTT. Translating gives CSVPGQDTEAFF. The V and J genes are TRBV29-1 and TRBJ1-1; D is perhaps TRBD1 (5 bases). Trimming stripped 5 bases from V and 3 bases from J, with 10 bases between. The CDR3 has 12 amino acids. Germline assignment: CDR1 SQVTM and CDR2 ANQGSEA.

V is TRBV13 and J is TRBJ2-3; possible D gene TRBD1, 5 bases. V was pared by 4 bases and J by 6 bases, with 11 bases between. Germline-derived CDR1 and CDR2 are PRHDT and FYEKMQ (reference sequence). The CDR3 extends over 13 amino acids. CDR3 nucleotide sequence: TGTGCCAGCAGCTCAACAGGATCGGATACGCAGTATTTT. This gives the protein CASSSTGSDTQYF.

CDR3 nucleotides: TGCAGCGTTGACCAGCGGGCCTACAATGAGCAGTTCTTC. It encodes CSVDQRAYNEQFF. The chain carries TRBV29-1 and TRBJ2-1; D might be TRBD2 (6 bases). V lost 3 bases, J lost 2 bases, and 8 bases lay in between. This CDR3 has 13 amino acids. The germline CDR1 and CDR2 sequences are SQVTM and ANQGSEA.

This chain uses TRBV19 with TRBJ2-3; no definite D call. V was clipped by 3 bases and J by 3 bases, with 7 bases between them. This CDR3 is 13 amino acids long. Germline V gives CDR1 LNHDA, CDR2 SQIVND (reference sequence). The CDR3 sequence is CASSMSLTDTQYF. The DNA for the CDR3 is TGTGCCAGTAGTATGTCGTTGACAGATACGCAGTATTTT.

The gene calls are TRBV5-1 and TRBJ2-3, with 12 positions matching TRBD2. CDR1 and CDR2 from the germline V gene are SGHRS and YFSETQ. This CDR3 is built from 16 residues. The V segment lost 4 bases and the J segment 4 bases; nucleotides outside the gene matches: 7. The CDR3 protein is CASSAGTSGWADTQYF. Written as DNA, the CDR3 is TGCGCCAGCAGCGCCGGGACTAGCGGGTGGGCAGATACGCAGTATTTT.

This CDR3 is CASSWQETHYEQYF. The CDR3 nucleotides read TGTGCCAGCAGTTGGCAGGAAACTCACTACGAGCAGTACTTC. The V and J genes are TRBV7-9 and TRBJ2-7; D unresolved. The CDR3 has 14 residues. Trimming removed 6 bases at V and 3 bases at J, with 15 bases between. CDR1 is SEHNR, CDR2 FQNEAQ, per germline (reference sequence).

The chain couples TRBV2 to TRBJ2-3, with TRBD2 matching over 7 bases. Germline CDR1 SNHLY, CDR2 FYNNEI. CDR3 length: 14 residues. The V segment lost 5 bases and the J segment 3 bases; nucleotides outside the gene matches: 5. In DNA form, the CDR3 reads TGTGCCAGCAGTAAGCTAGCGGATACAGATACGCAGTATTTT. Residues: CASSKLADTDTQYF.

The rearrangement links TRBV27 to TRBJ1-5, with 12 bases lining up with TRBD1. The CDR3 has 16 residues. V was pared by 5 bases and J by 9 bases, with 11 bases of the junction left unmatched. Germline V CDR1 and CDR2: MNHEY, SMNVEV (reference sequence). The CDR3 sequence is CASSPGQGAPPGPQHF. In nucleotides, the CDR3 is TGTGCCAGCAGTCCGGGACAGGGGGCGCCCCCAGGGCCCCAGCATTTT.

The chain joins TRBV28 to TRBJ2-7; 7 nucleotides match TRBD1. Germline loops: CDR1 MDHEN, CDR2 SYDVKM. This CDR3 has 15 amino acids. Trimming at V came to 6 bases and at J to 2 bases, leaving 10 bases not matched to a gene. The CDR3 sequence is CASSGSGTEPYEQYF. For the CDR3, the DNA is TGTGCCAGCAGCGGGTCCGGGACAGAACCCTACGAGCAGTACTTC.

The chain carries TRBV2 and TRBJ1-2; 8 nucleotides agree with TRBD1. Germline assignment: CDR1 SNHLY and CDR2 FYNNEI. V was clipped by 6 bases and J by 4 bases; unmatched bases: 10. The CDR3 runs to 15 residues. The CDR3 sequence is CASRGGTGPGYGYTF. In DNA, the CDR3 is TGTGCCAGCAGAGGGGGGACAGGACCCGGCTATGGCTACACCTTC.

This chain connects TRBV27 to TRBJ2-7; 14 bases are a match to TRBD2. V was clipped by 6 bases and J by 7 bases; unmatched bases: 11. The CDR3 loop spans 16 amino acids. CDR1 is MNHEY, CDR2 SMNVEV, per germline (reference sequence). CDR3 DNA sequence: TGTGCCAGCAGCTTACTCGCGGGACTAGCGGGAGCGGAGCAGTACTTC. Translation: CASSLLAGLAGAEQYF.

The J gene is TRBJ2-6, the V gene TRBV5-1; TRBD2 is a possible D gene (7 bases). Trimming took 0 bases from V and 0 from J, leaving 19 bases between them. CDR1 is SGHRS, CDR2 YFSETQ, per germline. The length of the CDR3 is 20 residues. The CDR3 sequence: CASSLVVGGLLHSGANVLTF. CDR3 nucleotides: TGCGCCAGCAGCTTGGTCGTCGGGGGGCTATTACACTCTGGGGCCAACGTCCTGACTTTC.

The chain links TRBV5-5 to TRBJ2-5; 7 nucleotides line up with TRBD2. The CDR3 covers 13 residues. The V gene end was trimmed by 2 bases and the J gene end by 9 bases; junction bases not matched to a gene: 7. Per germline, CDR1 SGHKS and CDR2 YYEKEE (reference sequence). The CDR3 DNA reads TGTGCCAGCAGCTTTGCCGGGAGCGGGGCCCAGTACTTC. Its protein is CASSFAGSGAQYF. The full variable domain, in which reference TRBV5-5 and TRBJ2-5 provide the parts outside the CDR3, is DAGVTQSPTHLIKTRGQQVTLRCSPISGHKSVSWYQQVLGQGPQFIFQYYEKEERGRGNFPDRFSARQFPNYSSELNVNALLLGDSALYLCASSFAGSGAQYFGPGTRLLVL.